The TCR beta chain described here comes from a study of T cells in Graves' hyperthyroidism and ophthalmopathy. Study results and caveats: Blood also showed most of the thyroid clonotypes that were expanded above 0.001. A 13 V-J model separated ophthalmopathy from stable hyperthyroidism.

Patients aged 18 to 65 had newly diagnosed hyperthyroidism lasting under 2 months. This clonotype was recorded a few times. The target antigen is unknown. RNA transcripts were the template for amplifying TCR beta CDR3 regions. Carried out on the TCR CDR3, a first-round RT-PCR used the HTBI primer set. Via MiXCR, TCRdb re-called the multiplex PCR reads, giving one row per CDR3 protein. The data hold roughly 720,000 distinct CDR3 sequences, with around 16% observed a single time. The sequence was collected from a man aged 50 or older with Graves' hyperthyroidism. What was sequenced was blood.

CDR3 nucleotides: TGCAGCGTAGCGGGACTAGCGGGATCAGATACGCAGTATTTT. Translating gives CSVAGLAGSDTQYF. The chain uses TRBV29-1 and TRBJ2-3; 13 bases agree with TRBD2. V lost 6 bases, J lost 4 bases, and 4 bases stayed unmatched. CDR1 and CDR2 from the germline V gene are SQVTM and ANQGSEA. This CDR3 has 14 amino acids.